The rows below give T cell receptor beta chains drawn from one sample of a study of blood T cell repertoires in COVID-19. Generated by immunoSEQ multiplex PCR, the TCRdb table keeps only in-frame clones and is missing some. The table includes about 220,000 clones, approximately 83% detected once. Sequencing was carried out using PBMCs or T cells enriched from blood (not recorded which). All receptors derive from an older woman who had recovered from COVID-19. The CDR3 runs from the conserved cysteine through the conserved F or W. D genes are given only for firm matches. Size values are once, few and many counts, or a class for expanded clones, and some rows have none.

DNA: TGTGCCAGCAGCCCAACTAGCGGGGCCCAAAATGAGCAGTTCTTC
CDR3: CASSPTSGAQNEQFF
J: TRBJ2-1
size: NA
D: TRBD2
V: TRBV4-2

DNA: TGTGCCTGGAGAGGGACAGGTCTTAACTATGGCTACACCTTC
CDR3: CAWRGTGLNYGYTF
J: TRBJ1-2
size: once
D: TRBD1
V: TRBV30

DNA: TGTGCCAGCAGCCCATCGGTACTCTCTGGAAACACCATATATTTT
CDR3: CASSPSVLSGNTIYF
J: TRBJ1-3
size: once
D: NA
V: TRBV3-1/TRBV3-2

DNA: TGTGCCAGCAGCTTGCAGGGGGCGCGAGGCTATGGCTACACCTTC
CDR3: CASSLQGARGYGYTF
J: TRBJ1-2
size: once
D: TRBD1
V: TRBV7-2

DNA: TGTGCCAGCCGACTAGCGGCTGGTAATGAGCAGTTCTTC
CDR3: CASRLAAGNEQFF
J: TRBJ2-1
size: few
D: TRBD2
V: TRBV12-3/TRBV12-4

DNA: TGTGCCAGCAGCCCAGGAGTTGCCGGGGTCATGAATAATTCACCCCTCCACTTT
CDR3: CASSPGVAGVMNNSPLHF
J: TRBJ1-6
size: NA
D: NA
V: TRBV5-6

DNA: TGTGCCAGTACCACAGGGGGAAGTCGGGACTATGGCTACACCTTC
CDR3: CASTTGGSRDYGYTF
J: TRBJ1-2
size: NA
D: TRBD1
V: TRBV19

DNA: TGTGCCAGCAGCTATACCGGGACAGGGGGGGACGAGCAGTACTTC
CDR3: CASSYTGTGGDEQYF
J: TRBJ2-7
size: NA
D: TRBD1
V: TRBV7-6

DNA: TGTGCCAGCAGCTTAGTGGGAGGGCCGACAGATACGCAGTATTTT
CDR3: CASSLVGGPTDTQYF
J: TRBJ2-3
size: NA
D: TRBD2
V: TRBV7-7

DNA: TGTGCCAGTAGTATAGGAGGTCCGAGCAATCAGCCCCAGCATTTT
CDR3: CASSIGGPSNQPQHF
J: TRBJ1-5
size: NA
D: NA
V: TRBV19

DNA: TGCGCCAGCAGCTTGGCCATTTCGGGGGGCCGGGAGCTGTTTTTT
CDR3: CASSLAISGGRELFF
J: TRBJ2-2
size: NA
D: NA
V: TRBV5-1

DNA: TGCAGCGTGGGGAACAGGGATGGCTACACCTTC
CDR3: CSVGNRDGYTF
J: TRBJ1-2
size: NA
D: NA
V: TRBV29-1

DNA: TGTGCCAGCAGGTTGGGACAACGGCTCAACACTGAAGCTTTCTTT
CDR3: CASRLGQRLNTEAFF
J: TRBJ1-1
size: NA
D: NA
V: TRBV5-4

DNA: TGTGCCAGTAGTCCCCGGGACAACAATGAGCAGTTCTTC
CDR3: CASSPRDNNEQFF
J: TRBJ2-1
size: NA
D: NA
V: TRBV19

DNA: TGTGCCAGCAGCGTAGTGGGGACTAGCGGGGCCTTAGATACGCAGTATTTT
CDR3: CASSVVGTSGALDTQYF
J: TRBJ2-3
size: NA
D: TRBD2
V: TRBV9

DNA: TGCAGCGTTGATTCGGGAGTTCTTGCCAATGAGCAGTTCTTC
CDR3: CSVDSGVLANEQFF
J: TRBJ2-1
size: NA
D: NA
V: TRBV29-1

DNA: TGCGCCAGCAGCCCCAGTACCCAGGGAACTAATGAAAAACTGTTTTTT
CDR3: CASSPSTQGTNEKLFF
J: TRBJ1-4
size: NA
D: NA
V: TRBV5-1

DNA: TGTGCCAGCAGCCCCGGACTAGCCTACGAGCAGTACTTC
CDR3: CASSPGLAYEQYF
J: TRBJ2-7
size: once
D: TRBD2
V: TRBV11-3

DNA: TGTGCCAGCAGCGTAGGAGGTAACTCCTATAATTCACCCCTCCACTTT
CDR3: CASSVGGNSYNSPLHF
J: TRBJ1-6
size: few
D: NA
V: TRBV9

DNA: TGTGCCAGCAGTGAAACCCGGGACTACAATGAGCAGTTCTTC
CDR3: CASSETRDYNEQFF
J: TRBJ2-1
size: few
D: NA
V: TRBV6-1

DNA: TGTGCCAGCAGTTACGGGCCGGGGGAGAATCAGCCCCAGCATTTT
CDR3: CASSYGPGENQPQHF
J: TRBJ1-5
size: NA
D: NA
V: TRBV6-6

DNA: TGCAGCGCTCAGCCCAGCGGCAATCAGCCCCAGCATTTT
CDR3: CSAQPSGNQPQHF
J: TRBJ1-5
size: NA
D: NA
V: TRBV29-1

DNA: TGTGCCAGCAGCGCGACGGGCTACGAGCAGTACTTC
CDR3: CASSATGYEQYF
J: TRBJ2-7
size: NA
D: NA
V: TRBV14

DNA: TGTGCCAGCAGCCAGACTAGCGGCTACACCTTC
CDR3: CASSQTSGYTF
J: TRBJ1-2
size: NA
D: NA
V: TRBV3-1/TRBV3-2

DNA: TGTGCCAGCAGCTTACAGGAACTTGCGAACACCGGGGAGCTGTTTTTT
CDR3: CASSLQELANTGELFF
J: TRBJ2-2
size: once
D: NA
V: TRBV7-9

DNA: TGTGCCAGCAGCCCCGGGGACTCCTACAATGAGCAGTTCTTC
CDR3: CASSPGDSYNEQFF
J: TRBJ2-1
size: NA
D: NA
V: TRBV9

DNA: TGTGCCAGTAGTACGGGACTAGCGGGAGGGGCCGCCTACGAGCAGTACTTC
CDR3: CASSTGLAGGAAYEQYF
J: TRBJ2-7
size: NA
D: TRBD2
V: TRBV19

DNA: TGTGCCAGCAGCTCCGGGACAGGGGGATCCTACGAGCAGTACTTC
CDR3: CASSSGTGGSYEQYF
J: TRBJ2-7
size: NA
D: TRBD1
V: TRBV7-9

DNA: TGTGCCAGCAGCTCGTGGACTAGCGGGGCCTACGAGCAGTACTTC
CDR3: CASSSWTSGAYEQYF
J: TRBJ2-7
size: NA
D: TRBD2
V: TRBV7-9

DNA: TGTGCCAGCAGCTTAGGTGTAGGCTCAGGAGGGGAAGCTTTCTTT
CDR3: CASSLGVGSGGEAFF
J: TRBJ1-1
size: NA
D: NA
V: TRBV7-8

DNA: TGTGCCAGTAGTAGACTCCCGCACTATGGCTACACCTTC
CDR3: CASSRLPHYGYTF
J: TRBJ1-2
size: few
D: NA
V: TRBV19

DNA: TGTGCCAGTAGCTTATGGGGGGGGAGCACTGAAGCTTTCTTT
CDR3: CASSLWGGSTEAFF
J: TRBJ1-1
size: NA
D: NA
V: TRBV19

DNA: TGTGCCAGCTCGTCCGGGCTAGCGGGGGGCCCGAGCTCCTACAATGAGCAGTTCTTC
CDR3: CASSSGLAGGPSSYNEQFF
J: TRBJ2-1
size: NA
D: TRBD2
V: TRBV18

DNA: TGTGCCAGCCTACTCCAAGAGACCCAGTACTTC
CDR3: CASLLQETQYF
J: TRBJ2-5
size: NA
D: NA
V: TRBV6-5

DNA: TGCGCCAGCAGCTCGGGGTCCGGGACAGGGGTCTACGAGCAGTACTTC
CDR3: CASSSGSGTGVYEQYF
J: TRBJ2-7
size: NA
D: TRBD1
V: TRBV5-1

DNA: TGTGCCAGCAGCTTAGAACAGATGTCCATGAACACTGAAGCTTTCTTT
CDR3: CASSLEQMSMNTEAFF
J: TRBJ1-1
size: once
D: NA
V: TRBV11-1

DNA: TGCGCCAGCAGCCAAGGGGACAGAGTGAACACTGAAGCTTTCTTT
CDR3: CASSQGDRVNTEAFF
J: TRBJ1-1
size: many
D: TRBD1
V: TRBV4-3